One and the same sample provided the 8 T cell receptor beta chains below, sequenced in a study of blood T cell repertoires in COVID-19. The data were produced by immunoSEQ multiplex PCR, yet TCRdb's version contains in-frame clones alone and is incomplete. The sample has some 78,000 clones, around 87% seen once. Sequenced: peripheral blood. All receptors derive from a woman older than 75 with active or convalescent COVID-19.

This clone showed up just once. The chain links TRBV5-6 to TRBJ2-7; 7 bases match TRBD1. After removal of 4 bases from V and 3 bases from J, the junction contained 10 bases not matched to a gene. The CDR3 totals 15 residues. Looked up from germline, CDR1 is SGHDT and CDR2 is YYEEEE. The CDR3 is CASSRDPGQSYEQYF. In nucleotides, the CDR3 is TGTGCCAGCAGCCGAGACCCGGGACAGAGCTACGAGCAGTACTTC.

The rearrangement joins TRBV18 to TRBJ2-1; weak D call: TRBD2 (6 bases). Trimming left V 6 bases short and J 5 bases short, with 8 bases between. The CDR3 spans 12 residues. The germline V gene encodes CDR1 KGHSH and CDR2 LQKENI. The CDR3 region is CASSGSHNEQFF. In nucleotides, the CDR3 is TGTGCCAGCTCCGGGAGTCACAATGAGCAGTTCTTC.

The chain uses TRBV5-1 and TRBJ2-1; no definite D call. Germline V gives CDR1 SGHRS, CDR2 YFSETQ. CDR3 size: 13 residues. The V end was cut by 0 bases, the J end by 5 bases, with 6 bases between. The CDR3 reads CASSLGGDNEQFF. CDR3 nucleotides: TGCGCCAGCAGCTTGGGCGGAGACAATGAGCAGTTCTTC.

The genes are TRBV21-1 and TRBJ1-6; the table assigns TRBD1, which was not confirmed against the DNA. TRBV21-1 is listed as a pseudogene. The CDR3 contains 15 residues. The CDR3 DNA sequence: TGTGCGGGGAAGGGGCGGATTTCAGCTAATTCACCCCTCCACTTT. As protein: CAGKGRISANSPLHF.

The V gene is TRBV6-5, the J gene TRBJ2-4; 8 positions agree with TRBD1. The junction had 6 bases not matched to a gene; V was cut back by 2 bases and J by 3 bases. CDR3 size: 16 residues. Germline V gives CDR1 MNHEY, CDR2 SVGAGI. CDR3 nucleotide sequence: TGTGCCAGCAGTTACCAGGGGGCCGGGAGCAAAAACATTCAGTACTTC. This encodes CASSYQGAGSKNIQYF.

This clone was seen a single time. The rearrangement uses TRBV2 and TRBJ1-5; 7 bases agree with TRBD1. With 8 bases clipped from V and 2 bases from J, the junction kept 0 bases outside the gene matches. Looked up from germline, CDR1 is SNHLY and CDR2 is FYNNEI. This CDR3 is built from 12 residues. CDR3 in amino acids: CASDRGNQPQHF. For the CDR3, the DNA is TGTGCCAGCGACAGGGGCAATCAGCCCCAGCATTTT. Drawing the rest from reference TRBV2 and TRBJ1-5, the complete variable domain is EPEVTQTPSHQVTQMGQEVILRCVPISNHLYFYWYRQILGQKVEFLVSFYNNEISEKSEIFDDQFSVERPDGSNFTLKIRSTKLEDSAMYFCASDRGNQPQHFGDGTRLSIL.

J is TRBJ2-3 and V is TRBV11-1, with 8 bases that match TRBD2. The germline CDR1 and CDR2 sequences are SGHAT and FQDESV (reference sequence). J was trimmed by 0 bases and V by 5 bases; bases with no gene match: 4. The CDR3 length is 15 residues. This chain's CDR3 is CASSPTSGSTDTQYF. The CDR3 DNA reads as TGTGCCAGCAGCCCAACTAGCGGTAGCACAGATACGCAGTATTTT.

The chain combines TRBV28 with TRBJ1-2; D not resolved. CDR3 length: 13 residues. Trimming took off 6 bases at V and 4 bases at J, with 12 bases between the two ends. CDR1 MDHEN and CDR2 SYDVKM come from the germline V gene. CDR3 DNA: TGTGCCAGCAGCCTGCCTGGACTCTATGGCTACACCTTC. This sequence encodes CASSLPGLYGYTF.